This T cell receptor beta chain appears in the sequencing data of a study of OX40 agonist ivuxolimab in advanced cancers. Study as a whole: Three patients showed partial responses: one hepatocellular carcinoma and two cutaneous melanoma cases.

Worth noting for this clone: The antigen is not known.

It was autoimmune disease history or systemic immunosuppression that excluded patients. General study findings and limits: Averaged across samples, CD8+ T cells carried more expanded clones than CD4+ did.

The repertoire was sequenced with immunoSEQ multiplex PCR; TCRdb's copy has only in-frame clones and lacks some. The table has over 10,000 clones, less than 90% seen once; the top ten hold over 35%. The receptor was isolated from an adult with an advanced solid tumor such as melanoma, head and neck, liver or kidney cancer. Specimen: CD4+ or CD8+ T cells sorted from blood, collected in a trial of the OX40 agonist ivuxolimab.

In nucleotides, the CDR3 is TGTGCCAGCAGTCCGGGGACAGGGGGCAATCAGCCCCAGCATTTT. Amino acids: CASSPGTGGNQPQHF. The chain combines TRBV28 with TRBJ1-5; 10 nucleotides agree with TRBD1. Germline values: CDR1 MDHEN, CDR2 SYDVKM. This CDR3 contains 15 residues. Trimming took 5 bases from V and 2 from J; bases not matched to a gene: 3.